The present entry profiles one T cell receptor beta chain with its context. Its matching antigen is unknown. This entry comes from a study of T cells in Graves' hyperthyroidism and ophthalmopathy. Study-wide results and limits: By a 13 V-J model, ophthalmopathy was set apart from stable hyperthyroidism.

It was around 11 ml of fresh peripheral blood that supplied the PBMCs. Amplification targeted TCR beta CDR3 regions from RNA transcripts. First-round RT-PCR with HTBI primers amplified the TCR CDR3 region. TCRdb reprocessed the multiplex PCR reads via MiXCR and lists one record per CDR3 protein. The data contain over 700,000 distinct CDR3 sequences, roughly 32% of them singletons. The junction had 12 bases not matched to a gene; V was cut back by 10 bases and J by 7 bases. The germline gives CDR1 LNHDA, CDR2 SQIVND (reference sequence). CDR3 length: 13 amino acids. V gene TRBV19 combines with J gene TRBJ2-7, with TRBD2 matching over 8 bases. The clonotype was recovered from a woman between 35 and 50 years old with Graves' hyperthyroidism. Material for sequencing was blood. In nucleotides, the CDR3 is TGTGCCACAACCGCGGGGGGCGGAGCGGAGCAGTACTTC. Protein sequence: CATTAGGGAEQYF.